This T cell receptor (beta chain) appears in the sequencing data of a study of OX40 agonist ivuxolimab in advanced cancers. Trimming left V 0 bases short and J 4 bases short, with 10 bases between. Germline V lookup: CDR1 SGDLS, CDR2 YYNGEE. The CDR3 sequence is 14 residues long. Clones were read by immunoSEQ multiplex PCR, and TCRdb kept only the in-frame ones, dropping some. The sample records around 87,000 clones, roughly 94% being singletons. Specimen: CD4+ or CD8+ T cells sorted from blood, collected in a trial of the OX40 agonist ivuxolimab. V usage is TRBV9 and J usage is TRBJ1-1; the D gene is possibly TRBD1 (6 bases). This receptor was taken from an adult with an advanced solid tumor such as melanoma, head and neck, liver or kidney cancer. The CDR3 is CASSVEGGSTEAFF. CDR3 bases: TGTGCCAGCAGCGTAGAAGGGGGAAGCACTGAAGCTTTCTTT.